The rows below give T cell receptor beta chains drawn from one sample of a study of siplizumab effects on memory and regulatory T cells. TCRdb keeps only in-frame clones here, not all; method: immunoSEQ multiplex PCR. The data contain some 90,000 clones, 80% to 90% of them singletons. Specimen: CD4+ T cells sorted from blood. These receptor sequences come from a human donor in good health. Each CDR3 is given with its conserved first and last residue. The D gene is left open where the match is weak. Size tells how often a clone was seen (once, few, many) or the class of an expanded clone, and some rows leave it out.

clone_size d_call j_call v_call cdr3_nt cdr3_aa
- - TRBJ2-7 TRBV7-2 TGTGCCAGCAGCTCACAGGGAATCAGCGACGAGCAGTACTTC CASSSQGISDEQYF
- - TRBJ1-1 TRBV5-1 TGCGCCAGCAGCCCGATCGACGGGTCTAGCACTGAAGCTTTCTTT CASSPIDGSSTEAFF
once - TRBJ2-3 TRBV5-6 TGTGCCAGCAGCCCTTTCGGGGGACAGAGCACAGATACGCAGTATTTT CASSPFGGQSTDTQYF
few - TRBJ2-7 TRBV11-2 TGTGCCAGCAGCTTAGATCAAGGGACTGGATCTTCCTTC CASSLDQGTGSSF
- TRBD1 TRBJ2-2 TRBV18 TGTGCCAGCTCACCACGACAGGGCGAAACCGGGGAGCTGTTTTTT CASSPRQGETGELFF
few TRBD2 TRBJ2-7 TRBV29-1 TGCAGCGTTGAATACGCCGGACTAGCGGGAGGGCTTCGCTCCTACGAGCAGTACTTC CSVEYAGLAGGLRSYEQYF
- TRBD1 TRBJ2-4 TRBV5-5 TGTGCCAGCAGCACAGGGACAGGGATGAACATTCAGTACTTC CASSTGTGMNIQYF
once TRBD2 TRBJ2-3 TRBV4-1 TGCGCCAGCAGCCAATTATCCGGGAGGGCCGAAGATACGCAGTATTTT CASSQLSGRAEDTQYF
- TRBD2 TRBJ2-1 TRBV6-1 TGTGCCAACGCGCCGGGGACTAGCGGGAGCAATGAGCAGTTCTTC CANAPGTSGSNEQFF
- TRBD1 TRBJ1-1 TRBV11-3 TGTGCCAGCAGCTTAGATCTAACAGGGGGGAACACTGAAGCTTTCTTT CASSLDLTGGNTEAFF
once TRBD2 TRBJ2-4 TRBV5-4 TGTGCCAGCAGCTCGCTAGCGGGAGGGGCGGCCAAAAACATTCAGTACTTC CASSSLAGGAAKNIQYF
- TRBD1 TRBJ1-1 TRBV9 TGTGCCAGCAGCGTCTCCGGGACAGGCTTCTATGACACTGAAGCTTTCTTT CASSVSGTGFYDTEAFF
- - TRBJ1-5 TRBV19 TGTGCCAGTAGTATCACAGGGCTTAGCAATCAGCCCCAGCATTTT CASSITGLSNQPQHF
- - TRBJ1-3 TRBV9 TGTGCCAGCAGCGTAGCTGGAGGGACTGGAAACACCATATATTTT CASSVAGGTGNTIYF
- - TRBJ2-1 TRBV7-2 TGTGCCAGCAGCTTAGGGCCTAAACGGGAGCAGTTCTTC CASSLGPKREQFF